The 19 T cell receptor beta chains presented below share a single source sample, sequenced in a study of radiotherapy plus CTLA-4 blockade in lung cancer. This table comes from immunoSEQ multiplex PCR, and its TCRdb copy is limited to in-frame clones, with some not included. Found here are over 100,000 clones, 90% of them singletons; the top ten hold 6.9%. This specimen consisted of peripheral blood, obtained from a patient treated with radiotherapy plus ipilimumab. The source of these receptors is a human donor with non-small cell lung cancer that progressed on radiotherapy plus ipilimumab.

This chain joins TRBV2 and TRBJ2-7; D possibly uses TRBD1 or TRBD2 (5 bases each). The ends were cut back, 5 bases at V and 0 bases at J, with 14 bases in the middle. Germline CDR1 reads SNHLY; CDR2 reads FYNNEI. The CDR3 is made up of 15 amino acids. The CDR3 DNA is TGTGCCAGCAGTCGCCGGGACGCAAGCTCCTACGAGCAGTACTTC. It translates to CASSRRDASSYEQYF.

V and J are TRBV5-6 and TRBJ1-2; 10 nucleotides align to TRBD1. The CDR3 sequence is 15 residues long. Trimming at V came to 2 bases and at J to 3 bases, leaving 4 bases not matched to a gene. Germline CDR1 and CDR2: SGHDT and YYEEEE. The CDR3 is CASSLPGTGDYGYTF. CDR3 coding DNA: TGTGCCAGCAGCTTACCCGGGACAGGGGACTATGGCTACACCTTC.

This chain links TRBV6-5 with TRBJ1-2; no clear D. The CDR3 totals 13 residues. CDR1 MNHEY and CDR2 SVGAGI come from the germline V gene. V was shortened by 6 bases and J by 4 bases, with 12 bases between the two germline ends. The CDR3 DNA reads as TGTGCCAGCAGCACTCGGTGGGGCTATGGCTACACCTTC. It specifies CASSTRWGYGYTF.

This rearrangement joins TRBV19 to TRBJ1-2; TRBD1 is a possible D gene (6 bases). Trimming took 7 bases from V and 8 from J, leaving 17 bases between them. Germline CDR1 LNHDA, CDR2 SQIVND (reference sequence). CDR3 size: 13 residues. In DNA form, the CDR3 reads TGTGCCAGTAAGGCCGGGGGCTCTCGAGGCTACACCTTC. Translating it yields CASKAGGSRGYTF.

This chain uses TRBV5-4 with TRBJ1-2; TRBD1 matches at 9 bases. The CDR3 consists of 13 residues. Germline loops: CDR1 SGHNT, CDR2 YYREEE (reference sequence). The V gene end was trimmed by 3 bases and the J gene end by 14 bases; junction bases not matched to a gene: 11. CDR3 nucleotides: TGTGCCAGCAGCTCGTCCCGGGACAGGGTTCAAACCTTC. This codes for CASSSSRDRVQTF.

This rearrangement joins TRBV28 to TRBJ1-5; D is uncertain. CDR3 length equals 11 residues. The V gene lost 3 bases and the J gene lost 4 bases, with 1 base spanning the gap. Germline lookup yields CDR1 MDHEN and CDR2 SYDVKM. The CDR3 is CASSFNQPQHF. CDR3 nucleotide sequence: TGTGCCAGCAGTTTTAATCAGCCCCAGCATTTT.

This sequence joins TRBV11-2 and TRBJ2-1; 7 positions match TRBD1. Germline trimming cut 5 bases from V and 9 bases from J; bases unmatched to any gene: 10. Germline loops: CDR1 SGHAT, CDR2 FQNNGV. CDR3 length: 14 residues. CDR3 in amino acids: CASSPTRGLGEQFF. The CDR3 DNA reads as TGTGCCAGCAGCCCAACAAGGGGGCTCGGTGAGCAGTTCTTC. Looking up the rest from reference TRBV11-2 and TRBJ2-1 gives the full variable domain: EAGVAQSPRYKIIEKRQSVAFWCNPISGHATLYWYQQILGQGPKLLIQFQNNGVVDDSQLPKDRFSAERLKGVDSTLKIQPAKLEDSAVYLCASSPTRGLGEQFFGPGTRLTVL.

This clone was counted once. The chain combines TRBV19 with TRBJ1-3; a possible D gene is TRBD1 (6 bases). Between the trimmed V and J ends, which lost 1 base and 0 bases, there was a span of 7 bases. Germline assignment: CDR1 LNHDA and CDR2 SQIVND (reference sequence). This CDR3 is 15 amino acids long. Written as DNA, the CDR3 is TGTGCCAGTAGTATAGGGACAGTCTCTGGAAACACCATATATTTT. It is translated as CASSIGTVSGNTIYF.

This sequence joins TRBV2 and TRBJ2-7; no definite D call. Germline V CDR1 and CDR2: SNHLY, FYNNEI. Between the trimmed V and J ends, which lost 2 bases and 2 bases, there was a span of 13 bases. This CDR3 contains 15 residues. The CDR3 DNA reads as TGTGCCAGCAGTGAAAGTGGGATCCCTACCTACGAGCAGTACTTC. This sequence encodes CASSESGIPTYEQYF.

This clone was seen a single time. J is TRBJ2-1 and V is TRBV7-8; the match to TRBD2 covers 8 bases. The V segment lost 5 bases and the J segment 7 bases; nucleotides outside the gene matches: 10. Germline CDR1 and CDR2: SGHVS and FQNEAQ. This CDR3 has 15 residues. The CDR3 is CASSLTGGGRNEQFF. The DNA of the CDR3 is TGTGCCAGCAGCCTCACAGGCGGGGGGCGAAATGAGCAGTTCTTC.

The chain is built from TRBV2 and TRBJ2-2; 7 bases match TRBD2. V was pared by 2 bases and J by 7 bases, with 10 bases of the junction left unmatched. Germline CDR1 and CDR2: SNHLY and FYNNEI. CDR3 length: 16 residues. CDR3 residues: CASSESGGRSVGELFF. CDR3 DNA: TGTGCCAGCAGTGAATCTGGCGGGAGAAGTGTCGGGGAGCTGTTTTTT.

The chain has TRBV9 and TRBJ2-7; D gene ambiguous. V lost 4 bases and J 7 bases, leaving 15 bases between the germline ends. The CDR3 runs 13 residues. Germline values: CDR1 SGDLS, CDR2 YYNGEE. The CDR3 loop reads CASSPRGGLEQYF. Here the CDR3 DNA reads TGTGCCAGCAGCCCAAGAGGTGGTTTAGAGCAGTACTTC.

The V call is TRBV19, the J call TRBJ2-7, with D uncertain. The CDR3 spans 13 residues. The V gene's germline CDR1 is LNHDA and CDR2 SQIVND (reference sequence). V was clipped by 1 base and J by 5 bases, with 9 bases between them. This CDR3 is CASSIAGGDEQYF. The CDR3 nucleotides are TGTGCCAGTAGTATAGCTGGTGGGGACGAGCAGTACTTC.

The count of this clone is one. The chain uses TRBV14 and TRBJ2-7; D is perhaps TRBD2 (5 bases). Germline CDR1 SGHDN, CDR2 FVKESK. V dropped 2 bases and J dropped 6 bases, with 17 bases sitting between them. The CDR3 extends over 15 amino acids. The CDR3 reads CASSQRLALVGEQYF. In DNA form, the CDR3 reads TGTGCCAGCAGCCAACGGTTAGCGCTTGTAGGCGAGCAGTACTTC.

V usage is TRBV18 and J usage is TRBJ2-5; D possibly corresponds to TRBD1 (6 bases). Germline V gives CDR1 KGHSH, CDR2 LQKENI. The CDR3 has 13 residues. V was pared by 5 bases and J by 2 bases, with 9 bases between. This chain's CDR3 is CASSSGVQETQYF. The CDR3 DNA reads TGTGCCAGCTCATCAGGGGTGCAAGAGACCCAGTACTTC.

The chain couples TRBV11-3 to TRBJ2-2, with D unresolved. Germline CDR1 and CDR2: SGHNT and YENEEA. This CDR3 spans 15 amino acids. Trimming stripped 3 bases from V and 0 bases from J, with 8 bases between. The CDR3 here is CASSFFGTNTGELFF. The CDR3 nucleotides are TGTGCCAGCAGCTTTTTCGGAACGAACACCGGGGAGCTGTTTTTT. The variable domain in full, with the rest retrieved from reference TRBV11-3 and TRBJ2-2, is EAGVVQSPRYKIIEKKQPVAFWCNPISGHNTLYWYLQNLGQGPELLIRYENEEAVDDSQLPKDRFSAERLKGVDSTLKIQPAELGDSAVYLCASSFFGTNTGELFFGEGSRLTVL.

The genes are TRBV27 and TRBJ2-6; either TRBD1 or TRBD2 may supply D (5 bases each). The CDR3 is 15 amino acids. The germline V gene encodes CDR1 MNHEY and CDR2 SMNVEV (reference sequence). V was cut by 7 bases and J by 0 bases, with 10 bases left in between. The CDR3 DNA is TGTGCCAGCACCTTTGGGGGCTCTGGGGCCAACGTCCTGACTTTC. Translated, it gives CASTFGGSGANVLTF.

This clone has only a few counts. This sequence joins TRBV19 and TRBJ1-5; a possible D gene is TRBD1 (6 bases). The V and J ends lost 3 bases and 1 base respectively, with 13 bases between them. The V gene's germline CDR1 is LNHDA and CDR2 SQIVND (reference sequence). This CDR3 comprises 16 residues. In DNA form, the CDR3 reads TGTGCCAGTAGTATGTGGCAGGGGATGAGCAATCAGCCCCAGCATTTT. It specifies CASSMWQGMSNQPQHF.

V gene TRBV28 combines with J gene TRBJ2-6; D gene ambiguous. CDR1 is MDHEN, CDR2 SYDVKM, per germline. The V end lost 2 bases, the J end lost 2 bases, and 4 bases lay between the germline ends. The CDR3 extends over 14 amino acids. CDR3 loop: CASSLRTGANVLTF. CDR3 DNA: TGTGCCAGCAGTTTAAGAACTGGGGCCAACGTCCTGACTTTC.